The 9 T cell receptor beta chains in this list originate from one sample, sequenced in a study of robustness of blood B and T cell sequencing (dated by TCRdb to 2017 to 2018). Library preparation used PCR. This sample was sequenced with an Illumina MiSeq. cDNA was synthesized with SMARTScribe reverse transcriptase and a 5' template-switch oligo that added a universal priming site. Each cDNA molecule was tagged by a 12-nucleotide random unique molecular identifier (UMI) carried on the template-switch oligo. The public reads were reanalyzed by TCRdb: fastp trimming at Q25, MiXCR alignment, in-frame beta chains only. Here each entry gathers all rows of one CDR3 protein and keeps the most common genes and DNA. The sample yields approximately 1,500 distinct CDR3 sequences; around 50% were counted once. Together, the top ten hold 40% to 45% of the sample. TCRbeta repertoires were quantified from mRNA rather than genomic DNA, which captures expressed receptors.

Sequenced: peripheral blood. All receptors derive from a human donor in good health.

This chain connects TRBV2 to TRBJ2-7, with no clear D. This CDR3 is built from 13 residues. Trimming stripped 3 bases from V and 3 bases from J, with 9 bases between. Germline CDR1 reads SNHLY; CDR2 reads FYNNEI. CDR3 sequence: CASSDDESYEQYF. CDR3 DNA: TGTGCCAGCAGTGATGACGAAAGCTACGAGCAGTACTTC.

This clonotype was seen more than once but under ten times. The V gene is TRBV11-3, the J gene TRBJ2-7; TRBD1 agrees at 7 bases. Per germline, CDR1 SGHNT and CDR2 YENEEA. The CDR3 spans 14 residues. Trimming took 2 bases from V and 2 from J; bases not matched to a gene: 3. The CDR3 nucleotides are TGTGCCAGCAGCTTAAACAGGGGCACCTACGAGCAGTACTTC. This gives the protein CASSLNRGTYEQYF.

This chain links TRBV7-6 with TRBJ1-3, with D hard to call. The ends were cut back, 5 bases at V and 0 bases at J, with 14 bases in the middle. The CDR3 covers 16 residues. Germline V gene sequence: CDR1 SGHVS, CDR2 FNYEAQ. CDR3 protein: CASSPTGSSSGNTIYF. The DNA for the CDR3 is TGTGCCAGCAGCCCAACCGGGTCGAGCTCTGGAAACACCATATATTTT.

The chain employs TRBV11-1 and TRBJ2-3; D is possibly TRBD1 (7 bases). The CDR3 totals 15 residues. The germline V and J ends were trimmed by 5 bases and 6 bases, with 18 bases remaining between them. Germline-derived CDR1 and CDR2 are SGHAT and FQDESV (reference sequence). The CDR3 nucleotides read TGTGCCAGCAGCAGACTTGGGGCAGGGGGGGATACGCAGTATTTT. It yields the protein CASSRLGAGGDTQYF.

In this sample, this clonotype turned up a few times. The chain has TRBV10-1 and TRBJ2-5; the D gene is possibly TRBD1 (6 bases). This CDR3 has 16 residues. Trimming pared 0 bases from V and 4 bases from J, leaving 15 bases between. CDR1 and CDR2 (germline): WNHNN, SYGVQD (reference sequence). The CDR3 DNA follows: TGCGCCAGCAGTGAGTCGCGCCAGGGACATAGAGAGACCCAGTACTTC. Amino acids: CASSESRQGHRETQYF.

The chain has TRBV3-1 and TRBJ2-7; 8 nucleotides align to TRBD1. In germline, CDR1 is LGHDT, CDR2 YNNKEL (reference sequence). The CDR3 is made up of 15 amino acids. After removal of 0 bases from V and 6 bases from J, the junction contained 7 bases not matched to a gene. DNA of the CDR3: TGTGCCAGCAGCCAAGAGTTTGGACAGGGCAGCGAGCAGTACTTC. Its protein is CASSQEFGQGSEQYF.

The rearrangement uses TRBV15 and TRBJ1-4, with 8 nucleotides matching TRBD1. Unmatched junction bases numbered 19, after V lost 3 bases and J lost 7 bases. The germline gives CDR1 LNHNV, CDR2 YYDKDF (reference sequence). The CDR3 extends over 19 amino acids. CDR3 amino acids: CATSRDTAFGQGGREKLFF. The CDR3 nucleotides read TGTGCCACCAGCAGGGATACCGCTTTTGGACAGGGAGGGCGTGAAAAACTGTTTTTT. The whole variable domain, filled in from reference TRBV15 and TRBJ1-4, reads DAMVIQNPRYQVTQFGKPVTLSCSQTLNHNVMYWYQQKSSQAPKLLFHYYDKDFNNEADTPDNFQSRRPNTSFCFLDIRSPGLGDTAMYLCATSRDTAFGQGGREKLFFGSGTQLSVL.

This chain uses TRBV7-9 with TRBJ1-2; D possibly corresponds to TRBD1 (5 bases). Trimming removed 2 bases from V and 8 bases from J, with 9 bases in between. The CDR3 is made up of 12 amino acids. Germline CDR1 reads SEHNR; CDR2 reads FQNEAQ (reference sequence). CDR3 region: CASSLQGEGYTF. The CDR3, as DNA: TGTGCCAGCAGCTTACAGGGAGAGGGCTACACCTTC.

The V gene is TRBV11-1, the J gene TRBJ2-1; TRBD2 matches 8 bases. Trimming took 2 bases from V and 0 from J; bases not matched to a gene: 9. The germline V gene encodes CDR1 SGHAT and CDR2 FQDESV (reference sequence). The CDR3 loop spans 18 amino acids. The CDR3 region has the DNA TGTGCCAGCAGCTTATTAGCGGGGAGCCCTGACTCCTACAATGAGCAGTTCTTC. Amino acid sequence: CASSLLAGSPDSYNEQFF. Together with reference TRBV11-1 and TRBJ2-1, the CDR3 gives the full variable domain: EAEVAQSPRYKITEKSQAVAFWCDPISGHATLYWYRQILGQGPELLVQFQDESVVDDSQLPKDRFSAERLKGVDSTLKIQPAELGDSAMYLCASSLLAGSPDSYNEQFFGPGTRLTVL.